This is a list of T cell receptor beta chains from one sample in a study of blood T cell repertoires in COVID-19. Libraries were prepared by immunoSEQ multiplex PCR; TCRdb keeps only in-frame clonotypes and omits some of them. This repertoire shows 290,000 or so clones, about 82% found once; its top ten account for around 5.5%. The sequenced sample consisted of peripheral blood. The source is a middle-aged man with active or convalescent COVID-19. CDR3s include the opening cysteine and the closing phenylalanine or tryptophan. D genes are given only for firm matches. Rows give clone size only sometimes, using once, few, many, or a class for an expanded clone.

TRBJ2-7	.	TRBV29-1	TRBD2	20	CSVVLRGRGGLAGARYEQYF	TGCAGCGTTGTACTCCGGGGCAGAGGGGGACTAGCGGGAGCTCGTTACGAGCAGTACTTC
TRBJ2-5	.	TRBV18	TRBD2	13	CASVPGGEKTQYF	TGTGCCAGCGTTCCGGGGGGAGAGAAGACCCAGTACTTC
TRBJ1-1	.	TRBV7-2	.	15	CASSLEASVNTEAFF	TGTGCCAGCAGCTTAGAGGCCAGCGTGAACACTGAAGCTTTCTTT
TRBJ1-1	.	TRBV18	TRBD1	15	CASSLGQALNTEAFF	TGTGCCAGCTCACTGGGACAGGCCTTGAACACTGAAGCTTTCTTT
TRBJ2-7	few	TRBV5-1	TRBD2	13	CASSLTSDYEQYF	TGCGCCAGCAGCTTGACTAGCGACTACGAGCAGTACTTC
TRBJ2-7	.	TRBV7-9	.	14	CASSLAETGYEQYF	TGTGCCAGCAGCTTAGCCGAGACAGGCTACGAGCAGTACTTC
TRBJ1-1	.	TRBV6-1	.	13	CASSEASGVRAFF	TGTGCCAGCAGTGAAGCGTCAGGGGTGCGGGCTTTCTTT
TRBJ1-1	.	TRBV28	.	14	CASSLSGWREEAFF	TGTGCCAGCAGTCTATCTGGTTGGAGGGAAGAAGCTTTCTTT
TRBJ2-2	.	TRBV6-5	.	14	CASIGQLNTGELFF	TGTGCCAGCATCGGACAGCTGAACACCGGGGAGCTGTTTTTT
TRBJ1-1	.	TRBV7-2	.	14	CASSLARPPTEAFF	TGTGCCAGCAGCTTGGCCCGTCCCCCGACTGAAGCTTTCTTT
TRBJ2-1	.	TRBV10-2	TRBD2	14	CASLLAGGYNEQFF	TGCGCCAGCTTGCTAGCGGGGGGCTACAATGAGCAGTTCTTC
TRBJ2-7	.	TRBV2	TRBD1	15	CASSLDRGRTYEQYF	TGTGCCAGCAGTCTCGACAGGGGGCGAACCTACGAGCAGTACTTC
TRBJ2-1	.	TRBV20-1	.	15	CSASVPRLGKNEQFF	TGCAGTGCTAGTGTTCCGCGACTAGGGAAAAATGAGCAGTTCTTC
TRBJ2-6	.	TRBV5-4	.	13	CASHPAGANVLTF	TGTGCCAGCCATCCGGCTGGGGCCAACGTCCTGACTTTC
TRBJ2-5	.	TRBV5-1	.	15	CASSLTDPREETQYF	TGCGCCAGCAGCTTGACTGACCCCAGGGAAGAGACCCAGTACTTC
TRBJ2-7	.	TRBV5-4	TRBD1	18	CASSLAPDRGRRGYEQYF	TGTGCCAGCAGCTTGGCACCAGACAGGGGGAGACGGGGCTACGAGCAGTACTTC
TRBJ2-1	.	TRBV5-6	.	14	CASKKTIVHNEQFF	TGTGCCAGCAAAAAGACTATCGTTCACAATGAGCAGTTCTTC
TRBJ1-1	once	TRBV6-5	.	13	CATNQGLNTEAFF	TGTGCCACCAATCAGGGGTTGAACACTGAAGCTTTCTTT
TRBJ2-7	.	TRBV6-1	TRBD2	16	CASSDWKREGSYEQYF	TGTGCCAGCAGTGACTGGAAGCGGGAGGGGAGCTACGAGCAGTACTTC
TRBJ2-3	.	TRBV6-6	TRBD2	16	CASSLTSGRGTDTQYF	TGTGCCAGCAGTCTTACTAGCGGGAGGGGGACAGATACGCAGTATTTT
TRBJ2-5	.	TRBV5-1	.	15	CASSLGSERSETQYF	TGCGCCAGCAGCTTGGGTTCCGAGAGGTCAGAGACCCAGTACTTC
TRBJ1-1	.	TRBV7-9	.	13	CASSWTVNTEAFF	TGTGCCAGCAGCTGGACAGTTAACACTGAAGCTTTCTTT
TRBJ2-7	.	TRBV5-1	.	13	CASSLRTNYEQYF	TGCGCCAGCAGCTTAAGGACAAATTACGAGCAGTACTTC
TRBJ2-3	.	TRBV9	.	16	CASSVSPGSSTDTQYF	TGTGCCAGCAGCGTCTCGCCGGGGTCTAGCACAGATACGCAGTATTTT
TRBJ2-7	.	TRBV5-5	TRBD2	15	CASSLDSGPSYEQYF	TGTGCCAGCAGCTTGGATAGCGGGCCTTCCTACGAGCAGTACTTC
TRBJ2-3	.	TRBV11-2	TRBD2	18	CASSLRWTSGDNTDTQYF	TGTGCCAGCAGCTTACGATGGACTAGCGGGGATAACACAGATACGCAGTATTTT
TRBJ2-7	.	TRBV19	.	15	CASSTTLQGSYEQYF	TGTGCCAGTAGTACCACGTTACAGGGTTCCTACGAGCAGTACTTC
TRBJ2-1	.	TRBV4-1	TRBD2	17	CASSQDPSGSRYNEQFF	TGCGCCAGCAGCCAAGATCCTAGCGGGAGTCGCTACAATGAGCAGTTCTTC
TRBJ2-4	once	TRBV9	TRBD2	17	CASSAGLAGGGKNIQYF	TGTGCCAGCAGCGCCGGACTAGCGGGAGGGGGGAAAAACATTCAGTACTTC
TRBJ2-2	.	TRBV2	TRBD2	15	CASSSGTSGRGELFF	TGTGCCAGCAGTTCCGGGACTAGCGGGCGAGGGGAGCTGTTTTTT
TRBJ2-2	.	TRBV7-8	.	15	CASSLDFRVSGELFF	TGTGCCAGCAGCTTAGATTTTCGGGTCTCGGGGGAGCTGTTTTTT
TRBJ2-7	.	TRBV6-6	.	14	CASSYLGTGDEQYF	TGTGCCAGCAGTTACTTGGGGACGGGGGACGAGCAGTACTTC
TRBJ2-3	once	TRBV19	.	14	CASSFSASTDTQYF	TGTGCCAGTAGTTTTAGCGCCAGCACAGATACGCAGTATTTT
TRBJ1-2	few	TRBV3-1/TRBV3-2	TRBD1	12	CASSLTGSGYTF	TGTGCCAGCAGCCTGACAGGGTCCGGCTACACCTTC
TRBJ1-1	.	TRBV12-3/TRBV12-4	.	13	CASSLTGPTEAFF	TGTGCCAGCAGTTTAACAGGGCCCACTGAAGCTTTCTTT
TRBJ2-1	.	TRBV27	TRBD2	16	CASSKKLAGGRNEQFF	TGTGCCAGCAGTAAAAAACTAGCGGGAGGGCGCAATGAGCAGTTCTTC
TRBJ2-7	few	TRBV19	TRBD2	15	CASSLGLAGADEQYF	TGTGCCAGTAGTCTAGGACTAGCGGGAGCCGACGAGCAGTACTTC
TRBJ2-1	.	TRBV9	.	13	CASSVDGGNEQFF	TGTGCCAGCAGCGTAGATGGAGGGAATGAGCAGTTCTTC
TRBJ2-3	.	TRBV7-9	TRBD1	13	CASSPRGPDTQYF	TGTGCCAGCAGCCCCAGGGGGCCGGATACGCAGTATTTT
TRBJ1-2	few	TRBV6-4	.	15	CASSEGPGPYYGYTF	TGTGCCAGCAGCGAGGGTCCTGGCCCTTACTATGGCTACACCTTC
TRBJ1-6	few	TRBV12-5	.	17	CASGLVVGRGNIGPLHF	TGTGCTAGTGGTTTGGTAGTGGGGCGGGGCAACATAGGACCCCTCCACTTT
TRBJ1-1	.	TRBV29-1	.	13	CSVGSGINTEAFF	TGCAGCGTTGGAAGCGGCATCAACACTGAAGCTTTCTTT
TRBJ1-5	.	TRBV5-5	.	16	CASSLKGGGSGQPQHF	TGTGCCAGCAGCCTGAAAGGCGGGGGCTCGGGTCAGCCCCAGCATTTT
TRBJ2-7	.	TRBV30	TRBD1	12	CAWTTTGGEQYF	TGTGCCTGGACCACGACAGGGGGCGAGCAGTACTTC
TRBJ2-7	.	TRBV6-2/TRBV6-3	TRBD2	15	CASSHPSGGTYEQYF	TGTGCCAGCAGTCACCCCAGCGGGGGAACCTACGAGCAGTACTTC
TRBJ2-7	once	TRBV5-4	.	16	CASSLAGGSGAYEQYF	TGTGCCAGCAGCTTGGCAGGGGGTAGCGGGGCCTACGAGCAGTACTTC
TRBJ2-1	.	TRBV24-1	TRBD2	16	CATSDSRLAGVREQFF	TGTGCCACCAGTGATTCCCGACTAGCGGGAGTTCGTGAGCAGTTCTTC
TRBJ1-3	.	TRBV13	TRBD1	15	CASSFLRDRGNTIYF	TGTGCCAGCAGCTTCCTACGGGACAGGGGTAACACCATATATTTT
TRBJ2-1	.	TRBV18	TRBD2	15	CASSPVAGAYNEQFF	TGTGCCAGCTCACCAGTAGCGGGAGCCTACAATGAGCAGTTCTTC
TRBJ2-7	.	TRBV2	.	14	CASRAGTDPYEQYF	TGTGCCAGCAGGGCCGGGACTGATCCCTACGAGCAGTACTTC
TRBJ1-3	once	TRBV10-3	.	17	CAISPAMGQLRGNTIYF	TGTGCCATCAGTCCCGCCATGGGGCAGCTCCGTGGAAACACCATATATTTT
TRBJ2-3	once	TRBV29-1	TRBD2	14	CSVGNSGNADTQYF	TGCAGCGTTGGGAATAGCGGGAACGCAGATACGCAGTATTTT
TRBJ2-1	.	TRBV7-2	.	15	CASRVGGLPYNEQFF	TGTGCCAGCAGAGTAGGGGGACTACCTTACAATGAGCAGTTCTTC
TRBJ2-1	.	TRBV30	.	12	CARSAGNHEQFF	TGTGCCCGATCGGCGGGAAACCATGAGCAGTTCTTC
TRBJ2-7	.	TRBV28	TRBD2	15	CASSSPRREGYEQYF	TGTGCCAGCAGTTCCCCGAGGCGGGAGGGCTACGAGCAGTACTTC
TRBJ1-1	.	TRBV6-2/TRBV6-3	TRBD1	12	CASSRQGQEAFF	TGTGCCAGCAGTCGACAGGGACAAGAAGCTTTCTTT
TRBJ1-5	.	TRBV28	TRBD1	15	CASGTTGISNQPQHF	TGTGCCAGCGGGACGACAGGGATTAGCAATCAGCCCCAGCATTTT
TRBJ1-1	once	TRBV5-1	TRBD1	15	CASTTTGAPGTEAFF	TGCGCCAGCACAACAACAGGGGCCCCCGGGACTGAAGCTTTCTTT
TRBJ2-1	.	TRBV6-5	TRBD2	15	CASSSTGTSPNEQFF	TGTGCCAGCAGTTCGACCGGGACTAGCCCCAATGAGCAGTTCTTC
TRBJ2-3	.	TRBV6-1	.	16	CASSEYRTRSGYTQYF	TGTGCCAGCAGTGAATATAGGACAAGAAGTGGATATACGCAGTATTTT